This T cell receptor beta chain was documented in a study of blood T cell repertoires in COVID-19. As for the study in general: Samples representing acute and convalescent COVID-19 were sourced from the United States, Italy and Spain. The cDNA or gDNA used as material had been derived from T cells, B-cell-depleted T cells, or PBMCs.

The authors' processing: Counts of nucleated cells, estimated from reference gene primer amplification, were obtained. Profiling relied on immunoSEQ multiplex PCR, and the TCRdb table lists in-frame clones only, not all of them. The V and J calls and the clone size are those of that table, but D and trimming were determined from the DNA. The table has roughly 280,000 clones, approximately 87% seen once. V lost 8 bases and J lost 7; bases outside the gene matches: 12. Germline CDR1 and CDR2: SGDLS and YYNGEE. The CDR3 totals 15 residues. The sequenced sample consisted of peripheral blood. The clonotype comes from a man aged 55 to 70 who had recovered from COVID-19. The chain employs TRBV9 and TRBJ2-1; TRBD1 matches 10 bases. CDR3 sequence: CASSLAGQGRNEQFF. The CDR3 DNA reads as TGTGCCAGTTCGCTGGCGGGACAGGGGCGGAATGAGCAGTTCTTC.